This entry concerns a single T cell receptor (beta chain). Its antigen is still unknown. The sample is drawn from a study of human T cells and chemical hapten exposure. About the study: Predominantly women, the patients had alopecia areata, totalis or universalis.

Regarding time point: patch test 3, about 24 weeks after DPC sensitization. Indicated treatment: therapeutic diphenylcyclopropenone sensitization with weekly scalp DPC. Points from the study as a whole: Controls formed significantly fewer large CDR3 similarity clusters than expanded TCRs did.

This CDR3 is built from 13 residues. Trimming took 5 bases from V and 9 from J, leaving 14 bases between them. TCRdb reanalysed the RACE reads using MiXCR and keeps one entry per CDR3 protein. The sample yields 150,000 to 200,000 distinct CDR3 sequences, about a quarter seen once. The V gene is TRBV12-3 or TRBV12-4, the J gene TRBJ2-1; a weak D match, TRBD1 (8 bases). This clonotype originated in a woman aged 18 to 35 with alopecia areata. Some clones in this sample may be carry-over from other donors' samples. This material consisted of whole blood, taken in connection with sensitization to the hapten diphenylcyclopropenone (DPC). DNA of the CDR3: TGTGCCAGCAGTGGGTACAGGGGGGGTGAGCAGTTCTTC. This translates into CASSGYRGGEQFF.